What follows are 25 T cell receptor beta chains derived from one specimen sequenced in a study of control samples from healthy donors and cancer patients. The repertoire was sequenced with immunoSEQ multiplex PCR; TCRdb's copy has only in-frame clones and lacks some. In all, the sample yields approximately 190,000 clones. Sequencing used blood. The receptor source for this set is a woman aged 25 to 39 in good health.

V and J are TRBV5-1 and TRBJ1-2; 7 bases are shared with TRBD1. This CDR3 is built from 15 residues. Germline CDR1 is SGHRS and CDR2 is YFSETQ. V shed 0 bases and J 4 bases; nucleotides not matched to a gene: 6. The CDR3 spells CASSLGSAGGYGYTF. Here the CDR3 DNA reads TGCGCCAGCAGCTTGGGTTCCGCAGGGGGCTATGGCTACACCTTC.

This chain joins TRBV6-1 and TRBJ2-3, with 13 positions matching TRBD2. CDR1 is MNHNS, CDR2 SASEGT, per germline. The CDR3 loop spans 15 amino acids. Germline trimming cut 3 bases from V and 14 bases from J; bases unmatched to any gene: 11. DNA of the CDR3: TGTGCCAGCAGTGACCGGACTAGCGGGGGATCCTTTCCGTATTTT. It encodes CASSDRTSGGSFPYF.

The chain carries TRBV6-4 and TRBJ1-2; weak D call: TRBD1 (5 bases). The CDR3 consists of 13 residues. Germline V lookup: CDR1 MRHNA, CDR2 SNTAGT. Trimming stripped 4 bases from V and 0 bases from J, with 6 bases between. CDR3 DNA: TGTGCCAGCAGTGTAGGGGCTAACTATGGCTACACCTTC. Protein sequence: CASSVGANYGYTF.

This chain joins TRBV30 and TRBJ1-6, with D maybe TRBD1 (5 bases). The CDR3 totals 15 residues. Trimming left V 5 bases short and J 8 bases short, with 19 bases between. The germline V gene has CDR1 GTSNPN and CDR2 SVGIG (reference sequence). The CDR3 DNA sequence: TGTGCCTGGGGTAGGGGCGCGAATCGGGATTCACCCCTCCACTTT. Amino acid sequence: CAWGRGANRDSPLHF. The full variable domain, with the rest looked up from reference TRBV30 and TRBJ1-6, is SQTIHQWPATLVQPVGSPLSLECTVEGTSNPNLYWYRQAAGRGLQLLFYSVGIGQISSEVPQNLSASRPQDRQFILSSKKLLLSDSGFYLCAWGRGANRDSPLHFGNGTRLTVT.

The chain joins TRBV28 to TRBJ2-7; D possibly uses TRBD1 or TRBD2 (5 bases each). Trimming cost V 6 bases and J 3 bases, with 15 bases left between them. Germline V gene sequence: CDR1 MDHEN, CDR2 SYDVKM. The CDR3 consists of 14 residues. In DNA form, the CDR3 reads TGTGCCAGCAGGACCGCCGGGGACCACTACGAGCAGTACTTC. Amino acids: CASRTAGDHYEQYF.

The rearrangement links TRBV19 to TRBJ2-3; 12 bases line up with TRBD2. Germline assignment: CDR1 LNHDA and CDR2 SQIVND (reference sequence). After removal of 5 bases from V and 3 bases from J, the junction contained 6 bases not matched to a gene. The CDR3 is 16 residues long. The CDR3 nucleotides are TGTGCCAGTAGTCTACTAGCGGGGGGATCAACAGATACGCAGTATTTT. Amino acid sequence: CASSLLAGGSTDTQYF.

The V and J genes are TRBV28 and TRBJ1-5; D is undetermined. Per the germline V gene, CDR1 is MDHEN and CDR2 is SYDVKM. This CDR3 spans 16 amino acids. V lost 2 bases to trimming and J lost 0 bases, with 11 bases between them. CDR3 in DNA: TGTGCCAGCAGTTTAGGTCTATCATATAGCAATCAGCCCCAGCATTTT. Its protein is CASSLGLSYSNQPQHF.

The chain has TRBV6-4 and TRBJ1-1; 10 bases fit TRBD1. The trim removed 4 bases at V and 5 bases at J, leaving 7 bases unmatched. CDR3 length: 15 residues. Germline values: CDR1 MRHNA, CDR2 SNTAGT. The CDR3 DNA follows: TGTGCCAGCAGTGTAAGAGACAGGGGGCTAACTGAAGCTTTCTTT. It is translated as CASSVRDRGLTEAFF.

The rearrangement links TRBV28 to TRBJ2-3; TRBD2 aligns across 8 bases. CDR3 length equals 13 residues. Germline V gives CDR1 MDHEN, CDR2 SYDVKM. Trimming cost V 6 bases and J 3 bases; bases outside gene matches: 2. CDR3 sequence: CASSGGATDTQYF. The CDR3 DNA reads as TGTGCCAGCAGCGGGGGGGCGACAGATACGCAGTATTTT.

This chain joins TRBV28 and TRBJ2-1; 8 nucleotides match TRBD2. V was pared by 6 bases and J by 6 bases, with 10 bases of the junction left unmatched. Per germline, CDR1 MDHEN and CDR2 SYDVKM. This CDR3 is 15 amino acids long. CDR3 in DNA: TGTGCCAGCAGCCCCCCCGGGGGGGCGCGCAATGAGCAGTTCTTC. As protein: CASSPPGGARNEQFF.

This chain links TRBV10-3 with TRBJ1-1, with a weak D call TRBD1 (5 bases). The V end was cut by 7 bases, the J end by 4 bases, with 10 bases between. Germline V CDR1 and CDR2: ENHRY, SYGVKD. The CDR3 has 12 residues. CDR3 residues: CAIIGASTEAFF. CDR3 coding DNA: TGTGCCATCATCGGGGCCTCCACTGAAGCTTTCTTT.

This chain links TRBV5-8 with TRBJ1-4; the D is unclear. The CDR3 is 15 residues long. Looked up from germline, CDR1 is SGHTS and CDR2 is YDEGEE. Trimming pared 4 bases from V and 3 bases from J, leaving 13 bases between. The CDR3 is CASSLDLTSNEKLFF. The DNA of the CDR3 is TGTGCCAGCAGCCTCGACCTGACCTCTAATGAAAAACTGTTTTTT.

The V call is TRBV4-1, the J call TRBJ2-2; 10 bases align to TRBD2. Trimming at V came to 2 bases and at J to 3 bases, leaving 6 bases not matched to a gene. Germline CDR1 and CDR2: MGHRA and YSYEKL. The CDR3 covers 17 residues. The CDR3 reads CASSQPSGLADTGELFF. The CDR3 DNA is TGCGCCAGCAGCCAACCCTCTGGACTAGCGGACACCGGGGAGCTGTTTTTT.

The V and J genes are TRBV2 and TRBJ1-6; D not certain. Trimming took off 6 bases at V and 5 bases at J, with 11 bases between the two ends. The CDR3 has 14 amino acids. The germline V gene encodes CDR1 SNHLY and CDR2 FYNNEI. CDR3: CASRGRRNNSPLHF. The CDR3 nucleotides are TGTGCCAGCAGGGGAAGACGGAATAATTCACCCCTCCACTTT.

V usage is TRBV28 and J usage is TRBJ2-2; D not certain. This CDR3 region has 12 residues. The germline V and J ends were trimmed by 8 bases and 1 base, with 5 bases remaining between them. The germline CDR1 and CDR2 sequences are MDHEN and SYDVKM. The DNA for the CDR3 is TGTGCCAGCGATCGGAACACCGGGGAGCTGTTTTTT. Protein: CASDRNTGELFF.

V and J are TRBV18 and TRBJ2-1; D may correspond to TRBD1 or TRBD2 (5 bases each). This CDR3 has 19 residues. Trimming cost V 1 base and J 7 bases, with 26 bases left between them. CDR1 KGHSH and CDR2 LQKENI come from the germline V gene. CDR3 DNA: TGTGCCAGCTCACCACGAGAGAGGGATCGGGACGGTCCCACTAATGAGCAGTTCTTC. The encoded protein is CASSPRERDRDGPTNEQFF. Drawing the rest from reference TRBV18 and TRBJ2-1, the complete variable domain is NAGVMQNPRHLVRRRGQEARLRCSPMKGHSHVYWYRQLPEEGLKFMVYLQKENIIDESGMPKERFSAEFPKEGPSILRIQQVVRGDSAAYFCASSPRERDRDGPTNEQFFGPGTRLTVL.

The chain carries TRBV19 and TRBJ2-7; TRBD2 is a possible D gene (6 bases). V gave up 6 bases and J gave up 2 bases, with 14 bases separating them. Per the germline V gene, CDR1 is LNHDA and CDR2 is SQIVND (reference sequence). The CDR3 sequence is 14 residues long. CDR3 DNA sequence: TGTGCCAGTAGCGACCCCGGGGGAACCTACGAGCAGTACTTC. Translated, it gives CASSDPGGTYEQYF.

The chain uses TRBV4-1 and TRBJ1-3, with D unclear. The CDR3 runs 14 residues. The germline CDR1 and CDR2 sequences are MGHRA and YSYEKL. V gave up 2 bases and J gave up 4 bases, with 9 bases separating them. The CDR3 spells CASSQIGSGNTIYF. CDR3 bases: TGCGCCAGCAGCCAAATAGGGTCCGGAAACACCATATATTTT.

The gene calls are TRBV7-9 and TRBJ1-4, with 7 bases lining up with TRBD1. With V trimmed by 5 bases and J by 7 bases, 10 bases remained unmatched. Germline lookup yields CDR1 SEHNR and CDR2 FQNEAQ (reference sequence). The CDR3 sequence is 15 residues long. The CDR3 spells CASSARQGGGEKLFF. CDR3 nucleotide sequence: TGTGCCAGCAGCGCCCGACAGGGAGGAGGTGAAAAACTGTTTTTT.

DNA for the CDR3: TGTGCCACCAGCAGAGGAATTAGCAGCGGGGGTAGGGATACGCAGTATTTT. As protein: CATSRGISSGGRDTQYF. This chain links TRBV15 with TRBJ2-3; 8 nucleotides line up with TRBD2. The CDR3 extends over 17 amino acids. The V segment lost 1 base and the J segment 6 bases; nucleotides outside the gene matches: 12. Germline V gene lookup returns CDR1 LNHNV and CDR2 YYDKDF (reference sequence). Using reference TRBV15 and TRBJ2-3 for the parts outside the CDR3, the full variable domain is DAMVIQNPRYQVTQFGKPVTLSCSQTLNHNVMYWYQQKSSQAPKLLFHYYDKDFNNEADTPDNFQSRRPNTSFCFLDIRSPGLGDTAMYLCATSRGISSGGRDTQYFGPGTRLTVL.

CDR3 sequence (DNA): TGTGCCAGCAAAAGCGGGGGGGATGTCACCGGGGAGCTGTTTTTT. As protein: CASKSGGDVTGELFF. The chain recombines TRBV6-5 with TRBJ2-2, with TRBD2 matching 10 bases. Germline V gene sequence: CDR1 MNHEY, CDR2 SVGAGI. CDR3 length: 15 residues. The ends lost 7 bases at V and 4 bases at J; junction bases unmatched: 6.

The V call is TRBV6-6, the J call TRBJ1-5; D is ambiguous. The CDR3 extends over 13 amino acids. V gave up 5 bases and J gave up 0 bases, with 5 bases separating them. Germline V gives CDR1 MNHNY, CDR2 SVGAGI (reference sequence). The DNA of the CDR3 is TGTGCCAGCAGTCGGGGTAGCAATCAGCCCCAGCATTTT. Translation gives CASSRGSNQPQHF.

The chain uses TRBV7-2 and TRBJ1-4; TRBD1 is a possible D gene (5 bases). Germline loops: CDR1 SGHTA, CDR2 FQGNSA. The CDR3 extends over 14 amino acids. Trimming took 4 bases from V and 5 from J, leaving 11 bases between them. CDR3 residues: CASSSRQPNEKLFF. The CDR3 DNA sequence: TGTGCCAGCAGCTCGAGACAGCCGAATGAAAAACTGTTTTTT.

The chain uses TRBV27 and TRBJ2-7; D may be TRBD1 (5 bases). This CDR3 has 14 amino acids. Germline V gene data show CDR1 as MNHEY and CDR2 as SMNVEV (reference sequence). V was pared by 3 bases and J by 3 bases, with 12 bases between. The CDR3 spells CASSFGRANYEQYF. The CDR3 DNA reads TGTGCCAGCAGTTTTGGCAGGGCTAACTACGAGCAGTACTTC.

This rearrangement joins TRBV6-5 to TRBJ2-7, with no clear D. The CDR3 consists of 12 residues. Trimming pared 5 bases from V and 6 bases from J, leaving 11 bases between. Germline V gene sequence: CDR1 MNHEY, CDR2 SVGAGI. The CDR3 nucleotides read TGTGCCAGCAGTCGTACTCCTCTCGAGCAGTACTTC. Amino acid sequence: CASSRTPLEQYF.